This T cell receptor (beta chain) stems from a study of blood T cell repertoires in COVID-19. Original data processing: Scientists estimated how many nucleated cells there were by amplifying reference gene primers. The assay was immunoSEQ multiplex PCR, and TCRdb's table has in-frame clones only and misses some. The D gene and trimming were derived from the DNA, and the V and J assignments and clone size from that table. The table lists 300,000 to 400,000 clones, under 95% of them singletons. Trimming left V 4 bases short and J 0 bases short, with 10 bases between. The CDR3 totals 16 residues. From germline, CDR1 is MNHEY and CDR2 SMNVEV (reference sequence).

This sequence was found in a woman aged 18-29 years who had recovered from COVID-19. The gene calls are TRBV27 and TRBJ2-6; the D gene is possibly TRBD1 (5 bases). Sequencing was done on a sample of peripheral blood. CDR3 sequence (DNA): TGTGCCAGCAGTTCCCAGGGTTCCTCTGGGGCCAACGTCCTGACTTTC. Translated, it gives CASSSQGSSGANVLTF.